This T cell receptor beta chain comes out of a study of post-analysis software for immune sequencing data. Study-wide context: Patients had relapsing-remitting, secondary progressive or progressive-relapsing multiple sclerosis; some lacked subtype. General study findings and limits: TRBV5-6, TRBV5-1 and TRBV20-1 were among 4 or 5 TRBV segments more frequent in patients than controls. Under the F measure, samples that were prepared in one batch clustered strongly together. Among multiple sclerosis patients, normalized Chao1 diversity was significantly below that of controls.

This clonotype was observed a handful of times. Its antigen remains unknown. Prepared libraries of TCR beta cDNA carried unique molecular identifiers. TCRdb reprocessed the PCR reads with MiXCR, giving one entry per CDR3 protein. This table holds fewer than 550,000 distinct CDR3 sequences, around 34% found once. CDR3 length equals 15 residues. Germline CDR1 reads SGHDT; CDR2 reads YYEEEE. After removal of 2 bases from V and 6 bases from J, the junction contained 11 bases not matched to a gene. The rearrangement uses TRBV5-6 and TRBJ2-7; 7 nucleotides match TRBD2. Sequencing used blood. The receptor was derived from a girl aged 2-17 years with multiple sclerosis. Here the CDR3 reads CASSFPGGTASEQYF. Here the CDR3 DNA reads TGTGCCAGCAGCTTCCCGGGGGGTACCGCGAGCGAGCAGTACTTC.